Each of the 23 T cell receptor beta chains below was sequenced from the same sample in a study of blood T cell repertoires in COVID-19. This table comes from immunoSEQ multiplex PCR, and its TCRdb copy is limited to in-frame clones, with some not included. The data contain fewer than 200,000 clones, 65% to 90% of them singletons. The sample consisted of peripheral blood. All receptors come from a man aged 50 to 60 with active or convalescent COVID-19.

The chain carries TRBV10-3 and TRBJ2-2; D possibly corresponds to TRBD2 (6 bases). CDR3 length: 14 amino acids. The V end was cut by 11 bases, the J end by 0 bases, with 13 bases between. Germline V CDR1 and CDR2: ENHRY, SYGVKD. The DNA of the CDR3 is TGTGCCGTATACGGGACTCCGAACACCGGGGAGCTGTTTTTT. This codes for CAVYGTPNTGELFF.

This rearrangement joins TRBV10-3 to TRBJ1-4, with D hard to call. There are 15 residues in the CDR3. CDR1 ENHRY and CDR2 SYGVKD come from the germline V gene. The V and J ends lost 6 bases and 7 bases respectively, with 18 bases between them. CDR3 bases: TGTGCCATCAGAGACCTAGGCGTCGAGGGTGAAAAACTGTTTTTT. This translates into CAIRDLGVEGEKLFF.

The chain has TRBV19 and TRBJ2-3, with 14 nucleotides matching TRBD2. Germline values: CDR1 LNHDA, CDR2 SQIVND (reference sequence). The CDR3 covers 13 residues. The trim removed 5 bases at V and 12 bases at J, leaving 4 bases unmatched. CDR3 sequence (DNA): TGTGCCAGTAGTGTCGGGACTAGCGGGGGTCAGTATTTT. Translating gives CASSVGTSGGQYF.

The rearrangement links TRBV5-1 to TRBJ1-5; the match to TRBD1 covers 9 bases. The CDR3 has 13 residues. Germline CDR1 SGHRS, CDR2 YFSETQ. Trimming took 4 bases from V and 9 from J; bases not matched to a gene: 5. The CDR3 DNA is TGCGCCAGCAGCGAGGGACAGGGCCTGCCCCAGCATTTT. It is translated as CASSEGQGLPQHF. Complete variable domain (other parts from reference TRBV5-1 and TRBJ1-5): KAGVTQTPRYLIKTRGQQVTLSCSPISGHRSVSWYQQTPGQGLQFLFEYFSETQRNKGNFPGRFSGRQFSNSRSEMNVSTLELGDSALYLCASSEGQGLPQHFGDGTRLSIL.

The chain uses TRBV19 and TRBJ1-4; 7 bases are a match to TRBD1. Germline lookup yields CDR1 LNHDA and CDR2 SQIVND (reference sequence). CDR3 length: 14 amino acids. V lost 9 bases, J lost 5 bases, and 9 bases stayed unmatched. The CDR3 reads CASHSGTVNEKLFF. CDR3 nucleotides: TGTGCCAGCCACTCCGGGACAGTGAATGAAAAACTGTTTTTT.

This clone was picked up a small number of times. This chain uses TRBV20-1 with TRBJ1-1, with no clear D. The V and J ends lost 0 bases and 11 bases respectively, with 10 bases between them. From germline, CDR1 is DFQATT and CDR2 SNEGSKA (reference sequence). This CDR3 region has 11 residues. The CDR3 region has the DNA TGCAGTGCTAGAGACCACCGAGGGGCTTTCTTT. Protein product: CSARDHRGAFF.

The chain has TRBV3-1 (or the pseudogene TRBV3-2) and TRBJ2-2, with no clear D. CDR3 length: 13 residues. Trimming cost V 6 bases and J 2 bases, with 7 bases left between them. The V gene's germline CDR1 is LGHDT and CDR2 YNNKEL (reference sequence). CDR3 sequence: CASRPINTGELFF. The DNA of the CDR3 is TGTGCCAGCAGACCTATAAACACCGGGGAGCTGTTTTTT.

This rearrangement joins TRBV10-1 to TRBJ1-2, with D tentatively TRBD1 (5 bases). V lost 4 bases to trimming and J lost 1 base, with 13 bases between them. CDR3 length: 15 amino acids. The germline V gene has CDR1 WNHNN and CDR2 SYGVQD (reference sequence). In nucleotides, the CDR3 is TGCGCCAGCAGTGCGAATAGGGGCTTTAACTATGGCTACACCTTC. Its translation is CASSANRGFNYGYTF.

The chain carries TRBV6-6 and TRBJ2-7, with D perhaps matching TRBD2 (7 bases). V shed 9 bases and J shed 11 bases, with 23 bases lying between them. Germline loops: CDR1 MNHNY, CDR2 SVGAGI (reference sequence). The CDR3 extends over 13 amino acids. DNA of the CDR3: TGTGCCAGTTCCGAAGGGGGGGGAGACGTGAAGTACTTC. Translated: CASSEGGGDVKYF.

The chain recombines TRBV28 with TRBJ1-5; D is uncertain. The germline gives CDR1 MDHEN, CDR2 SYDVKM. The CDR3 sequence is 13 residues long. V lost 2 bases and J lost 11, with 13 bases in between. The DNA of the CDR3 is TGTGCCAGCAGTTTAGGGCCGACCAGGACCCAGCATTTT. Encoded protein: CASSLGPTRTQHF. Full variable domain (missing parts from reference TRBV28 and TRBJ1-5): DVKVTQSSRYLVKRTGEKVFLECVQDMDHENMFWYRQDPGLGLRLIYFSYDVKMKEKGDIPEGYSVSREKKERFSLILESASTNQTSMYLCASSLGPTRTQHFGDGTRLSIL.

This chain's CDR3 is CASSQEAGVQTDTQYF. The DNA of the CDR3 is TGTGCCAGCAGCCAAGAAGCGGGTGTTCAGACAGATACGCAGTATTTT. The chain joins TRBV3-1 (or the pseudogene TRBV3-2) to TRBJ2-3; D is possibly TRBD2 (6 bases). V was pared by 0 bases and J by 3 bases, with 13 bases between. Germline CDR1 and CDR2: LGHDT and YNNKEL (reference sequence). The CDR3 has 16 amino acids.

CDR3: CASSQSNQGSNTEAFF. The CDR3 coding sequence is TGTGCCAGCAGCCAATCCAACCAGGGAAGTAACACTGAAGCTTTCTTT. The chain uses TRBV3-1 (or the pseudogene TRBV3-2) and TRBJ1-1; D may be TRBD1 (5 bases). The CDR3 sequence is 16 residues long. Trimming removed 2 bases at V and 2 bases at J, with 15 bases between. Germline CDR1 and CDR2: LGHDT and YNNKEL (reference sequence).

This clone appeared a single time. The chain employs TRBV7-6 and TRBJ2-7; TRBD1 agrees at 9 bases. Germline loops: CDR1 SGHVS, CDR2 FNYEAQ. J gave up 3 bases and V 3 bases, and 6 bases lay outside the gene matches. The length of the CDR3 is 15 residues. In nucleotides, the CDR3 is TGTGCCAGCAGCTTGGGACAGGGTGGAATCTACGAGCAGTACTTC. Amino acids: CASSLGQGGIYEQYF.

The V call is TRBV2, the J call TRBJ2-7, with 8 bases fitting TRBD1. J was trimmed by 1 base and V by 6 bases; bases with no gene match: 2. CDR1 and CDR2 from the germline V gene are SNHLY and FYNNEI. The CDR3 consists of 13 residues. The CDR3 DNA is TGTGCCAGCAGAGGGACAGGTTCCTACGAGCAGTACTTC. The encoded protein is CASRGTGSYEQYF.

The gene calls are TRBV10-1 and TRBJ2-4; no clear D. The CDR3 length is 13 residues. Germline CDR1 WNHNN, CDR2 SYGVQD (reference sequence). V lost 7 bases, J lost 1 base, and 8 bases lay in between. CDR3 protein: CASTLLAKNIQYF. In DNA, the CDR3 is TGCGCCAGCACTTTATTGGCCAAAAACATTCAGTACTTC.

The chain carries TRBV4-1 and TRBJ2-1, with 7 positions matching TRBD1. Trimming at V came to 3 bases and at J to 5 bases, leaving 7 bases not matched to a gene. CDR3 length: 15 residues. CDR1 and CDR2 (germline): MGHRA, YSYEKL. The CDR3 DNA follows: TGCGCCAGCAGCCAGGTGGGACAGCGCCACAATGAGCAGTTCTTC. This translates into CASSQVGQRHNEQFF.

The V gene is TRBV7-2, the J gene TRBJ1-6; a weak D match, TRBD1 (5 bases). V gave up 5 bases and J gave up 9 bases, with 17 bases separating them. This CDR3 contains 15 residues. Germline values: CDR1 SGHTA, CDR2 FQGNSA. The CDR3 DNA reads TGTGCCAGCAGCCCGAGCGGAGGGGCGAGTTCACCCCTCCACTTT. Translating it yields CASSPSGGASSPLHF.

The chain links TRBV12-3 or TRBV12-4 to TRBJ1-6; possible D gene TRBD1, 5 bases. V was pared by 6 bases and J by 6 bases, with 9 bases between. This CDR3 region has 13 residues. The CDR3 DNA reads TGTGCCAGCAGCCAGGGCCCTAATTCACCCCTCCACTTT. The encoded protein is CASSQGPNSPLHF.

This clone was recorded at least ten times. V gene TRBV20-1 combines with J gene TRBJ1-3; D not resolved. Germline V gene lookup returns CDR1 DFQATT and CDR2 SNEGSKA (reference sequence). Trimming removed 7 bases from V and 3 bases from J, with 7 bases in between. The CDR3 is made up of 11 amino acids. This CDR3 reads CSGGVGNTIYF. DNA for the CDR3: TGCAGTGGCGGCGTTGGAAACACCATATATTTT.

V and J are TRBV11-2 and TRBJ1-1; 7 bases match TRBD1. J lost 5 bases, V lost 1 base, and 4 bases had no gene match. The CDR3 length is 14 residues. Germline V gene data show CDR1 as SGHAT and CDR2 as FQNNGV. Written as DNA, the CDR3 is TGTGCCAGCAGCTTAGGACAGGGCAGGACTGAAGCTTTCTTT. Translating it yields CASSLGQGRTEAFF.

The rearrangement uses TRBV7-2 and TRBJ2-7; D is unresolved. Trimming left V 4 bases short and J 3 bases short, with 19 bases between. The germline V gene encodes CDR1 SGHTA and CDR2 FQGNSA. This CDR3 is built from 16 residues. CDR3 protein: CASSYWSSRGLYEQYF. The CDR3 region has the DNA TGTGCCAGCAGCTACTGGAGTTCCCGCGGCCTCTACGAGCAGTACTTC.

This sequence joins TRBV28 and TRBJ1-1; the match to TRBD1 covers 9 bases. Germline CDR1 and CDR2: MDHEN and SYDVKM. This CDR3 spans 13 amino acids. V was clipped by 6 bases and J by 4 bases; unmatched bases: 3. The CDR3 loop reads CASRETGGTEAFF. CDR3 DNA: TGTGCCAGCAGGGAGACAGGGGGCACTGAAGCTTTCTTT. The variable domain in full, with the rest retrieved from reference TRBV28 and TRBJ1-1, is DVKVTQSSRYLVKRTGEKVFLECVQDMDHENMFWYRQDPGLGLRLIYFSYDVKMKEKGDIPEGYSVSREKKERFSLILESASTNQTSMYLCASRETGGTEAFFGQGTRLTVV.

This chain joins TRBV4-2 and TRBJ2-1; 12 nucleotides align to TRBD2. CDR3 size: 21 residues. The trim removed 1 base at V and 0 bases at J, leaving 13 bases unmatched. Germline V gene sequence: CDR1 LGHNA, CDR2 YNFKEQ. Here the CDR3 reads CASSQAPLAGGPMSSYNEQFF. For the CDR3, the DNA is TGTGCCAGCAGCCAAGCCCCACTAGCGGGGGGACCCATGAGCTCCTACAATGAGCAGTTCTTC.